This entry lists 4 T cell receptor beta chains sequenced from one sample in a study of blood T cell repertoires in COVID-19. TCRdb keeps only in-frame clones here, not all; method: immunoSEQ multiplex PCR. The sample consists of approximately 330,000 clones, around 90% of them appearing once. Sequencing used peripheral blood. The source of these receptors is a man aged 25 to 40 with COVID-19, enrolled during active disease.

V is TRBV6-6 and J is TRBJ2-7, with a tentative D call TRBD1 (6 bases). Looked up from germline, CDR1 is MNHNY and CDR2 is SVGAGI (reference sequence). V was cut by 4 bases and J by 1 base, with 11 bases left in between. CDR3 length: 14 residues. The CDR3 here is CASSSLGQSYEQYF. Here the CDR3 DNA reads TGTGCCAGCAGTTCCCTCGGACAGTCCTACGAGCAGTACTTC.

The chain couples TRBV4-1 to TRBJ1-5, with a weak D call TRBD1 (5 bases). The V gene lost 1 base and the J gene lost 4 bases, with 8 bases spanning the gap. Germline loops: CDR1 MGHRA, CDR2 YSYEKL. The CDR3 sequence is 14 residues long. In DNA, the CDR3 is TGCGCCAGCAGCCAAGGTACAGGAAATCAGCCCCAGCATTTT. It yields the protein CASSQGTGNQPQHF.

The CDR3 is CASSASSGTATGELFF. CDR3 sequence (DNA): TGTGCCAGCAGTGCATCCTCCGGGACAGCAACCGGGGAGCTGTTTTTT. This chain joins TRBV6-2 or TRBV6-3 and TRBJ2-2; 7 positions agree with TRBD1. CDR3 length: 16 residues. CDR1 and CDR2 from the germline V gene are MNHEY and SVGEGT. V lost 5 bases to trimming and J lost 5 bases; unmatched junction nucleotides: 11.

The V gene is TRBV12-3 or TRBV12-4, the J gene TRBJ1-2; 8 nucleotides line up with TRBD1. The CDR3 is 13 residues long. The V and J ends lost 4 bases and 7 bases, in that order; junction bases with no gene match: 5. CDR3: CASSSGTGGGYTF. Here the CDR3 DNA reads TGTGCCAGCAGTTCTGGGACAGGAGGTGGCTACACCTTC.